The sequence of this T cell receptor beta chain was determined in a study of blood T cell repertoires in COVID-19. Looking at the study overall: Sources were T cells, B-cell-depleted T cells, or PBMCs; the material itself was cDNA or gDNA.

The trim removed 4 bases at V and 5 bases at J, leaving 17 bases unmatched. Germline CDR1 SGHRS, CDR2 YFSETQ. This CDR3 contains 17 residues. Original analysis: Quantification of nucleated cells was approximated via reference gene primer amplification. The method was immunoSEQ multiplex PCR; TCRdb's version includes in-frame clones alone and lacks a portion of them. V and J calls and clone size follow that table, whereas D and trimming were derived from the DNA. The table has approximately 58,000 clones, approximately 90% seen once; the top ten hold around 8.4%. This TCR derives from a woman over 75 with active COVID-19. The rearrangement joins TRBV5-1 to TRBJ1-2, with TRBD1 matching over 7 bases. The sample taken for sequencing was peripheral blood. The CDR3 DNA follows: TGCGCCAGCAGCCCCGGTACCACAGGGGACCTGAGTTATGGCTACACCTTC. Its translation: CASSPGTTGDLSYGYTF.